This record concerns one T cell receptor beta chain sequence. Researchers used about 4,000 ng of total RNA for each TCR library. TCRdb reprocessed the 5' RACE reads and keeps a single row for each CDR3 protein, giving no DNA. The sample table sets out about 160,000 distinct CDR3 sequences. The data originate from a study of monozygotic twins with inflammatory bowel disease. CDR1 and CDR2 from the germline V gene are SGHRS and YFSETQ. This CDR3 comprises 18 residues. The sequenced material came from blood. The sequence was obtained from a human donor with ulcerative colitis or Crohn's disease, or a healthy co-twin of an affected twin (not recorded which). This rearrangement joins TRBV5-1 to TRBJ1-2; with no DNA, the TCRdb D assignment of TRBD1 cannot be verified. The CDR3 reads CASSLETGGELTNYGYTF.